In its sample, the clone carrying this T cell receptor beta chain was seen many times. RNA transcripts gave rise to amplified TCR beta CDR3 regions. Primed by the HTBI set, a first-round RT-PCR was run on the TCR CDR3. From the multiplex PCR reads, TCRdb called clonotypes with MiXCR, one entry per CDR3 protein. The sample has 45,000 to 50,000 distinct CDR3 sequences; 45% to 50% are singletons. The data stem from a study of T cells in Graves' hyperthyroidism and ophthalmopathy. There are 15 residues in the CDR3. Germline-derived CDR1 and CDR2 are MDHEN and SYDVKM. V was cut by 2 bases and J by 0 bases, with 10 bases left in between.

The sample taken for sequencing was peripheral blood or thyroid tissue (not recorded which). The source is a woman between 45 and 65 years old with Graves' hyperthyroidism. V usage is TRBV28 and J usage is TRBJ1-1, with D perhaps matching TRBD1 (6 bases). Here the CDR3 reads CASSLGGGMNTEAFF. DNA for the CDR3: TGTGCCAGCAGTTTAGGAGGGGGAATGAACACTGAAGCTTTCTTT.